A selection of T cell receptor beta chains follows, all from one sample in a study of cytomegalovirus exposure and HLA in healthy donors. The data were produced by immunoSEQ multiplex PCR, yet TCRdb's version contains in-frame clones alone and is incomplete. The repertoire holds around 100,000 clones, with around 80% as singletons. Sequenced material: PBMCs. These TCRs come from a man aged 25-45 years in good health and CMV-seropositive. The CDR3 runs from the conserved cysteine through the conserved F or W. Each record gives: V gene, clone size, D gene, J gene, CDR3 protein, CDR3 DNA. D genes are given only for firm matches. Clone sizes are given selectively: once, few, many, or a class where the clone is expanded.

>TRBV28|.|TRBD1|TRBJ2-2
CASKDRVNTGELFF
TGTGCCAGCAAGGACAGGGTGAACACCGGGGAGCTGTTTTTT
>TRBV5-1|.|TRBD2|TRBJ2-5
CASSFGTSGEETQYF
TGCGCCAGCAGCTTCGGGACTAGCGGGGAGGAGACCCAGTACTTC
>TRBV7-2|.|.|TRBJ2-7
CASSSRNGGDEQYF
TGTGCCAGCAGCTCCCGTAACGGGGGAGACGAGCAGTACTTC
>TRBV4-3|few|.|TRBJ1-3
CASSQETPNPGNTIYF
TGCGCCAGCAGCCAAGAAACACCGAATCCTGGAAACACCATATATTTT
>TRBV28|.|.|TRBJ1-2
CASRSTGGGSYGYTF
TGTGCCAGCAGATCCACGGGGGGCGGGAGCTATGGCTACACCTTC
>TRBV5-1|.|TRBD2|TRBJ2-1
CASSLGLAGGLSNEQFF
TGCGCCAGCAGCTTAGGACTAGCGGGGGGGCTGAGCAATGAGCAGTTCTTC
>TRBV7-2|.|.|TRBJ2-7
CASSLGLKPYEQYF
TGTGCCAGCAGCTTAGGGCTGAAACCCTACGAGCAGTACTTC
>TRBV5-1|.|TRBD1|TRBJ2-1
CASSASGGSYNEQFF
TGCGCCAGCAGCGCGTCAGGGGGCTCCTACAATGAGCAGTTCTTC
>TRBV11-2|.|.|TRBJ2-7
CASTLTSGNPHEQYF
TGTGCCAGCACTTTAACATCAGGGAACCCCCACGAGCAGTACTTC
>TRBV5-1|.|.|TRBJ2-2
CASSLPGTLNTGELFF
TGCGCCAGCAGCTTGCCCGGGACTTTGAACACCGGGGAGCTGTTTTTT
>TRBV7-2|.|.|TRBJ1-3
CASSLRTGSPGNTIYF
TGTGCCAGCAGCTTAAGAACAGGGAGCCCTGGAAACACCATATATTTT
>TRBV5-1|.|TRBD2|TRBJ2-5
CASSLGTSGGPGETQYF
TGCGCCAGCAGCCTCGGGACTAGCGGGGGGCCGGGGGAGACCCAGTACTTC
>TRBV12-5|.|.|TRBJ2-7
CASGLDKTGSYEQYF
TGTGCTAGTGGTTTGGATAAGACAGGATCCTACGAGCAGTACTTC
>TRBV4-3|.|TRBD2|TRBJ2-1
CASSQEWGGEGGNEQFF
TGCGCCAGCAGCCAAGAGTGGGGGGGAGAGGGTGGTAATGAGCAGTTCTTC
>TRBV2|.|.|TRBJ2-5
CASSGGGAGTQYF
TGTGCCAGCAGTGGAGGGGGGGCGGGGACCCAGTACTTC
>TRBV6-5|few|.|TRBJ1-3
CASRYGAASGNTIYF
TGTGCCAGCCGGTACGGCGCGGCCTCTGGAAACACCATATATTTT
>TRBV5-3|.|TRBD1|TRBJ1-2
CARSLWGTGTLDNGYTF
TGTGCCAGAAGCTTGTGGGGGACAGGTACCCTAGATAATGGCTACACCTTC
>TRBV5-5|.|.|TRBJ2-7
CASSSLISLDLIVYEQYF
TGTGCCAGCAGCTCCCTTATCTCGCTGGACTTGATAGTCTACGAGCAGTACTTC
>TRBV13|.|.|TRBJ2-5
CASSLGLAQETQYF
TGTGCCAGCAGCTTAGGCCTGGCTCAAGAGACCCAGTACTTC
>TRBV9|.|TRBD1|TRBJ1-2
CAGSVAGTGVTSSYTF
TGTGCCGGCAGCGTAGCGGGGACAGGGGTCACCTCCTCCTACACCTTC
>TRBV27|few|.|TRBJ2-7
CASSLGLPPHEQYF
TGTGCCAGCAGTTTGGGACTCCCGCCCCACGAGCAGTACTTC
>TRBV9|.|TRBD2|TRBJ2-1
CASSPPTGGSNEQFF
TGTGCCAGCAGCCCGCCCACGGGGGGTAGCAATGAGCAGTTCTTC
>TRBV10-2|.|.|TRBJ1-2
CASSESEVPGYPF
TGCGCCAGCAGTGAGTCGGAGGTGCCTGGCTACCCCTTC
>TRBV30|.|.|TRBJ2-2
CAWNKDEGHRTGELFF
TGTGCCTGGAATAAAGACGAGGGCCACCGAACCGGGGAGCTGTTTTTT
>TRBV11-2|.|TRBD1|TRBJ1-1
CASSLTGADTEAFF
TGTGCCAGCAGCTTAACAGGGGCTGACACTGAAGCTTTCTTT
>TRBV11-2|once|TRBD2|TRBJ2-1
CASSVSGGVYNEQFF
TGTGCCAGCAGCGTTAGCGGGGGGGTCTACAATGAGCAGTTCTTC
>TRBV30|.|.|TRBJ1-1
CAWSRNRENTEAFF
TGTGCCTGGAGCCGCAACCGGGAAAACACTGAAGCTTTCTTT
>TRBV5-8|.|.|TRBJ2-1
CASSAAEGSHEQFF
TGTGCCAGCAGCGCCGCTGAGGGTTCTCATGAGCAGTTCTTC
>TRBV12-5|.|TRBD1|TRBJ1-5
CASGPSWGQGAGQPQHF
TGTGCTAGTGGTCCATCCTGGGGACAGGGGGCTGGTCAGCCCCAGCATTTT
>TRBV5-6|.|TRBD2|TRBJ2-3
CASSLRLAGADTQYF
TGTGCCAGCAGCCTACGACTAGCGGGGGCGGATACGCAGTATTTT
>TRBV25-1|.|.|TRBJ1-1
CASSGGSRAEAFF
TGTGCCAGCAGTGGAGGGTCGAGGGCTGAAGCTTTCTTT
>TRBV7-9|.|.|TRBJ1-2
CSSSTTEYGYTF
TGTTCCAGCAGCACGACAGAGTATGGCTACACCTTC
>TRBV7-2|.|.|TRBJ2-7
CASSRSSYYEQYF
TGTGCCAGCAGCCGATCTAGCTACTACGAGCAGTACTTC
>TRBV6-1|.|.|TRBJ1-2
CASSEISGGGIGSTSYGYPF
TGTGCCAGCAGTGAAATAAGCGGTGGAGGAATCGGCAGTACATCCTATGGCTACCCCTTC
>TRBV18|.|TRBD1|TRBJ2-7
CASSPGTVFRLTYEQYF
TGTGCCAGCTCACCCGGGACAGTGTTCCGCCTAACCTACGAGCAGTACTTC
>TRBV7-8|.|TRBD2|TRBJ2-7
CASSLAGRRGAYEQYF
TGTGCCAGCAGCTTAGCCGGGAGGCGGGGGGCCTACGAGCAGTACTTC
>TRBV9|.|.|TRBJ2-5
CASRPTGGDQTQYF
TGTGCCAGCAGGCCGACGGGCGGGGATCAGACCCAGTACTTC
>TRBV6-5|few|.|TRBJ1-4
CASSYSAASANEKLFF
TGTGCCAGCAGTTACTCGGCGGCCAGCGCCAATGAAAAACTGTTTTTT
>TRBV5-5|.|.|TRBJ1-2
CASSLGQDYGYTF
TGTGCCAGCAGCTTGGGGCAGGACTATGGCTACACCTTC